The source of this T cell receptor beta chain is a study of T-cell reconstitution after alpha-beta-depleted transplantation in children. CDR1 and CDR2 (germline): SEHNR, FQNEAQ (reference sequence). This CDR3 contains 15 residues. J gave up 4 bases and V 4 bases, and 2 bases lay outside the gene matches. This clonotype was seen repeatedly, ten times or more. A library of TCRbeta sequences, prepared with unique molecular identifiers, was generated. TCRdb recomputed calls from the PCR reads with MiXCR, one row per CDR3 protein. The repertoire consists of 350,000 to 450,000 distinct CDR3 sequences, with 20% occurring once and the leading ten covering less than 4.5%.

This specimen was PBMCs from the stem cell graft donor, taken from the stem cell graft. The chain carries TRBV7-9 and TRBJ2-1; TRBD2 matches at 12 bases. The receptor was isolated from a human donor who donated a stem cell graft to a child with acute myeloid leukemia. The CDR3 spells CASSWTSGTYNEQFF. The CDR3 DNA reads TGTGCCAGCAGCTGGACTAGCGGGACGTACAATGAGCAGTTCTTC.